The sequence of this TCR beta chain was determined in a study of cytomegalovirus exposure and HLA in healthy donors (dated by TCRdb to about 2017). In terms of the full investigation: According to an earlier analysis of around 600 of the donors, about 179 million T cells yielded roughly 100 million unique TCR beta sequences and about 300 Gb of sequence data. HLA typing included class I and class II loci at four-digit resolution. A later genetic analysis took genome-wide SNP genotypes for about 65% of the 666 donors and used that subset as a discovery cohort. The later analysis used no new phenotypic data to find candidate immune exposures, relying instead on TCR beta sequences and their occurrence across donors. The study aimed to test whether signatures of past pathogen exposure could be identified by cataloging public T cell receptors. In a later analysis, previously published TCR beta repertoires from about 640 donors were re-analyzed and high-resolution HLA genotyping was added so that TCR occurrence patterns could be studied. Donor age, sex, ethnicity and CMV serostatus were compiled together with the repertoire data. Among around 400 genotyped donors of the cohort, an average of approximately 220,000 unique TCR beta nucleotide sequences was sequenced per donor, of which approximately 19% were non-productive. Along with the approximately 620-subject first cohort, a separate validation cohort of around 120 different subjects was used. About 310 gigabases of sequencing data and roughly 90 million unique TCR sequences were included in an early release covering about 620 HLA-typed donors. Among the roughly 430 genotyped donors, approximately 77% belonged to the genetic ancestry cluster associated with self-reported Caucasian donors. High-throughput TCR immunosequencing, statistical association of individual TCRs with disease status, and machine learning were combined to predict cytomegalovirus infection status. The study profiled the T cell repertoires of approximately 700 subjects by immunosequencing and related them to cytomegalovirus serostatus. The number of donors typed differed by locus, with 629-630 for A, B, C, DRB1 and DQB1, roughly 520 for DQA1, about 610 for DPA1, and 472 for DPB1. To decide whether each TCR beta V gene segment behaved as functional or pseudogenic, an earlier analysis of 587 of the donors relied on high-throughput TCR beta sequencing. All discovery cohort repertoires had been generated using a single sequencing platform. A handful of DR-DQ haplotypes were handled as single units for association and clustering because linkage in the cohort was strong. Overall results and qualifications from the work: Broadly in line with IMGT annotations, most TCR beta V segments showed up in productive rearrangements about 90% or about 30% of the time in an earlier analysis of several hundred of the donors. Presence/absence analyses assumed roughly uniform sequencing depth across donors, an assumption that may not hold. CMV serostatus was the only immune exposure information available for the cohort. According to a later analysis, parvovirus B19, influenza, CMV and Epstein-Barr virus appeared linked to several top co-occurrence clusters. In both the original and validation cohorts, the classifier was reported to diagnose cytomegalovirus status with high specificity and sensitivity. A later analysis found that most CMV-associated TCR beta chains appeared HLA-restricted, with HLA associations seemingly driven largely by CMV exposure. A cluster of highly shared sequence variants was judged likely to be a technical artifact of the sequencing pipeline. Compared with the roughly 600-donor mean, donors in an Asian-associated ancestry cluster had fewer N-insertions in productive TCRs, according to a later genetic analysis. Because counts were too low, approximately 18 rarely observed V segments, including chromosome 9 orphons, were excluded from the earlier analysis of 587 of the donors. At a false discovery rate of 0.05, a later analysis linked around 15,000 TCR beta sequences to specific HLA alleles. According to the authors, the approach could potentially be generalized to other disease states and immunological phenotypes. Because HLA typing was missing for some donors at each locus, association tests included only the typed subset. A further reported finding was that TCR beta sequences accurately predicted the HLA-A and HLA-B alleles for most subjects in the first cohort. Most TCR sequences were seen in very few donors, while some public TCRs were found in many individuals. A later genetic analysis associated a missense DCLRE1C variant with V-gene and J-gene trimming of TCR beta chains, and an independent cohort replicated the association. Compared with equally common non-associated chains, HLA-associated TCR beta chains in a later analysis were more clonally expanded and had lower generation probabilities. In this cohort, only TCR beta chains were sequenced, and detectable features were limited by the absence of alpha or paired-chain data. A few of the identified cytomegalovirus-associated TCR beta chains were confirmed in vitro to be specific for cytomegalovirus antigens. When HLA alleles, especially DR and DQ, strongly co-occurred, TCR associations were difficult to assign to individual alleles. The study gave a list of under 200 TCR beta chains associated with cytomegalovirus. Linkage disequilibrium might explain the correlated functional status among segregating V segments, but an unknown experimental factor could not be excluded. In a later analysis, TCR association rates were found to vary across HLA loci, with the most associated TCRs seen for DRB1 alleles and the fewest for HLA-C alleles. Some IMGT-functional V segments, including TRBV6-2 and TRBV6-3, could not be distinguished by the 87-base-pair reads and were therefore excluded.

This clone was counted between two and nine times. Its antigen is currently not known. Base qualities are not provided; no much larger clone lies one nucleotide away. The cohort was made up of under 800 healthy bone marrow donors. Cohort members were all nominally healthy when sampled, although unrecorded immune exposures were likely present. The donor was CMV seropositive and was included in the group of 250 to 350 seropositive cohort members. Each donor provided a peripheral blood sample, and peripheral blood mononuclear cells were used for TCR beta sequencing. The Qiagen DNeasy Blood Extraction Kit was used to extract genomic DNA from the blood cell samples. V lost 4 bases and J lost 7 bases, and the count of bases not matched to a germline gene is 11. Looking up the germline V gene (reference sequence) yields CDR1 MNHNY and CDR2 SVGAGI. The CDR3 spans 15 residues, from the cysteine through the phenylalanine. The retained sequence is limited to the CDR3, 45 bases, with the frame set at the first base.

Library method: the immunoSEQ multiplex PCR assay. For the multiplex PCR, a mixture combining 60 forward primers for TCR Vbeta segments and 13 reverse primers for TCR Jbeta segments was used. A multiplex PCR assay on genomic DNA amplified the CDR3 region of rearranged TCR beta genes. The Illumina HiSeq System was used to sequence the amplified TCR beta libraries as 87-base-pair reads. The study's processing was this. In a later analysis, tens of millions of unique TCR beta chains were counted across the 500 to 700 repertoires, and roughly 10 million of these chains were shared by at least two donors. Raw reads were error-corrected and collapsed into unique sequences by a nearest-neighbor algorithm in which closely related sequences were merged to remove PCR and sequencing errors. To assign V, D and J gene segments, CDR3 sequences were aligned to IMGT reference sequences. For a sequence to be retained, at least a six-nucleotide match to both a V gene segment and a J gene segment was required. Rearrangements were called productive when the CDR3 lacked stop codons and stayed in frame with V and J; all others were non-productive. Following IMGT convention, CDR3 was defined as the stretch from the second conserved V-encoded cysteine up to the conserved J-encoded phenylalanine. In an earlier analysis of around 540 of the donors, sequences lacking an unambiguous match to a single V gene segment were excluded. An earlier analysis of about 600 of the donors called V segments functional above 56.7% productive rearrangements and segregating when the between-donor standard deviation exceeded 5%. A statistical classification framework was developed to diagnose cytomegalovirus status using the catalog of TCR beta chain sequences. In a later analysis, V and J genes were assigned by comparing TCR nucleotide sequences against IMGT/GENE-DB human TR gene sequences. Using the TCRdist pipeline, a later analysis assigned CDR3 sequences along with most-parsimonious VDJ recombination scenarios. A later analysis defined each TCR beta chain by its CDR3 amino acid sequence plus V-gene family, and excluded reads lacking a unique V-gene family. A later analysis removed 450 to 600 highly shared, low-generation-probability nucleotide sequences to deal with suspected cross-contamination and a sequencing artifact. In a later analysis, a clonal expansion index was calculated for each public chain from normalized within-repertoire ranks of inferred template counts. Generation probabilities in a later analysis came from a VDJ recombination model fitted to out-of-frame rearrangements, and those results were checked against IGoR. In a later analysis, TCR-TCR, TCR-HLA and TCR-CMV co-occurrence was scored with hypergeometric tests, and a repertoire-size bias correction was applied to TCR pairs. False discovery rates were estimated in a later analysis by permuting HLA or CMV assignments 20 times. A later analysis grouped co-occurring TCRs with DBSCAN, adding TCRdist sequence similarity when clustering within HLA-allele-positive subsets. Repertoires with fewer than 30,000 or more than 120,000 public chains were left out of co-occurrence clustering, as were roughly five repertoires with anomalous nucleotide sharing. Here the immuneACCESS table is served through TCRdb, limited to in-frame sequences with V and J called. Missing clones are a known gap in these copies; in checked studies unresolved V genes cover under half, and the rest lacks a known reason. D and trimming were read from the DNA, whereas the V and J calls and clone size are those reported in that table. For this sample there are 90,000 to 110,000 clones; less than 85% appear just once. The ten largest clones represent around 8.8% of the sample.

The chain was built from TRBV6-6 and TRBJ2-5, with 8 bases matching TRBD1. The sequence derives from a man aged 35 to 55 in good health and CMV-seropositive. The specimen was PBMCs. The CDR3 loop reads CASSLGQGLEGTQYF. The nucleotides are TGTGCCAGCAGTTTAGGACAGGGCTTAGAGGGGACCCAGTACTTC.